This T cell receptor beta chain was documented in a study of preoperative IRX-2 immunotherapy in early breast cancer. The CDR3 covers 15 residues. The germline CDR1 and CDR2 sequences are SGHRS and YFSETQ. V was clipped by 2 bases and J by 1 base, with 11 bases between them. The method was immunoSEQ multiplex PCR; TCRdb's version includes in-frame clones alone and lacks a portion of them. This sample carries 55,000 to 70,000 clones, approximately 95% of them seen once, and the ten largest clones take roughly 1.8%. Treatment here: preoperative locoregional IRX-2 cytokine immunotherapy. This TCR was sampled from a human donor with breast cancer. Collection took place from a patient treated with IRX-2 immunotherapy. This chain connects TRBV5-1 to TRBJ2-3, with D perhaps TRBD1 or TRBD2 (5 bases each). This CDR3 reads CASSFGGPGTDTQYF. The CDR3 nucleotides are TGCGCCAGCAGCTTTGGGGGTCCGGGCACAGATACGCAGTATTTT.